The sample holds one count of the clone carrying this T cell receptor (beta chain). The target antigen is unknown. Sample time point: cycle 4 day 1 (C4D1), after more than five weeks of nivolumab. Every one of the patients relapsed after autologous stem cell transplantation (brentuximab vedotin exposure was variable). These data originate in a study of PD-1 blockade in classical Hodgkin lymphoma. The germline CDR1 and CDR2 sequences are SEHNR and FQNEAQ (reference sequence). This CDR3 is 15 amino acids long. Trimming removed 3 bases at V and 3 bases at J, with 13 bases between. General study points: Newly diagnosed patients reportedly had lower baseline TCR diversity than healthy donors. Baseline diversity resembling that of newly diagnosed patients was seen in complete responders.

The protocol was immunoSEQ multiplex PCR, while the TCRdb copy is restricted to in-frame clones and leaves out a portion. The table records 50,000 or so clones, around 90% of them present only once. This clonotype was obtained from a human donor with classical Hodgkin lymphoma. The J gene is TRBJ2-3, the V gene TRBV7-9, with D perhaps matching TRBD2 (5 bases). The specimen comprised peripheral blood mononuclear cells (PBMCs), sampled before the fourth cycle of nivolumab. CDR3 protein: CASSFRLSGTDTQYF. CDR3 sequence (DNA): TGTGCCAGCAGCTTCCGACTAAGTGGGACAGATACGCAGTATTTT.